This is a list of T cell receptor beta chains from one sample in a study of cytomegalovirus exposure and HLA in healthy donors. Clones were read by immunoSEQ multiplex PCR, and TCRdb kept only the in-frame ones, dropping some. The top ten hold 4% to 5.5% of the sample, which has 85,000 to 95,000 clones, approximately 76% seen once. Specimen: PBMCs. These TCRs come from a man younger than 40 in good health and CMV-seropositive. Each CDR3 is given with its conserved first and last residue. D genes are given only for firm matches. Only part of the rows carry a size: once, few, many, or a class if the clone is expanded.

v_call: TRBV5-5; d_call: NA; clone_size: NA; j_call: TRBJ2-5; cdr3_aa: CASSPRGGKETQYF; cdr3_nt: TGTGCCAGCAGCCCGAGGGGGGGGAAAGAGACCCAGTACTTC
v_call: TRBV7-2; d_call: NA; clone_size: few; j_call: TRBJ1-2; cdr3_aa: CASTLNRDSNYGYTF; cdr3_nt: TGTGCCAGCACTCTAAACCGGGACTCTAACTATGGCTACACCTTC
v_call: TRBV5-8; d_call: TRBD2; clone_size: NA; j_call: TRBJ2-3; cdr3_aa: CASRRREPNTQYF; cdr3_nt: TGTGCCAGCAGGAGGCGGGAGCCGAATACGCAGTATTTT
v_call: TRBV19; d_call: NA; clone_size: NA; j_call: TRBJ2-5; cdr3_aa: CASSISAGQETQYF; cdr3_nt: TGTGCCAGTAGTATATCTGCAGGGCAAGAGACCCAGTACTTC
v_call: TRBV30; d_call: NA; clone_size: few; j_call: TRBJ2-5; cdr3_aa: CAWSVPGGQGTQYF; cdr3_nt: TGTGCCTGGAGTGTCCCGGGGGGACAAGGGACCCAGTACTTC
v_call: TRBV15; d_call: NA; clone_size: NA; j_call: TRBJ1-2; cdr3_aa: CATSRDYAANYGYTF; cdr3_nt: TGTGCCACCAGCAGAGATTATGCGGCCAACTATGGCTACACCTTC
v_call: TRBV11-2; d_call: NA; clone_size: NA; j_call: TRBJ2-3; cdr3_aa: CASSLELGRGNKDTQYF; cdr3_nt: TGTGCCAGCAGCTTAGAGCTGGGGAGAGGTAACAAAGATACGCAGTATTTT
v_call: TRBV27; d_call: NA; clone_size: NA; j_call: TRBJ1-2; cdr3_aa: CASSSLRTTYGYTF; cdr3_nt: TGTGCCAGCAGTTCTCTGAGGACAACCTATGGCTACACCTTC
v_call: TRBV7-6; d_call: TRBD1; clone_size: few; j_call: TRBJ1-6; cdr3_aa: CASSLDRGHSPLHF; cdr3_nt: TGTGCCAGCAGCCTAGACAGGGGACATTCACCCCTCCACTTT
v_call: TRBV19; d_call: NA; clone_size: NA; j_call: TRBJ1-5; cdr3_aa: CASGGVGQPQHF; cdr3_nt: TGTGCCAGTGGGGGGGTTGGTCAGCCCCAGCATTTT
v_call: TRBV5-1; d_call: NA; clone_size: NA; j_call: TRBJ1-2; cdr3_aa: CASSLSGSGYGYTF; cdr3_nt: TGCGCCAGCAGCTTGTCAGGGTCGGGCTATGGCTACACCTTC
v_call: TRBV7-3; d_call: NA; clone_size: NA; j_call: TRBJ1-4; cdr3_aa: CASSPSGGPNEKLFF; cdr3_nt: TGTGCCAGCAGCCCCTCGGGGGGCCCGAATGAAAAACTGTTTTTT
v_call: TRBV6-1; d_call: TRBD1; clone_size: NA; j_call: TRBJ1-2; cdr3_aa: CASIETGSRYGYTF; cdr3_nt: TGTGCCAGCATCGAGACAGGGTCCCGTTATGGCTACACCTTC
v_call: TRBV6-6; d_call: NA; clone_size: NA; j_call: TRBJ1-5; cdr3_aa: CASSLGGGRIGEPQHF; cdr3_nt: TGTGCCAGCAGTTTGGGCGGGGGGCGCATAGGAGAGCCCCAGCATTTT
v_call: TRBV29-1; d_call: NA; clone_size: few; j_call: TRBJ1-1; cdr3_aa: CSVKGLNTEAFF; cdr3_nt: TGCAGCGTTAAAGGGCTGAACACTGAAGCTTTCTTT
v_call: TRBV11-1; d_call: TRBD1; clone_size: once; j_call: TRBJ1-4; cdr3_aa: CASSQQGALNEKLFF; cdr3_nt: TGTGCCAGCAGCCAACAGGGGGCCTTGAATGAAAAACTGTTTTTT
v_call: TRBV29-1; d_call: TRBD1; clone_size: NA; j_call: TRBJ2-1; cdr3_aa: CSADRGSEQFF; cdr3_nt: TGCAGCGCGGACAGGGGGAGTGAGCAGTTCTTC
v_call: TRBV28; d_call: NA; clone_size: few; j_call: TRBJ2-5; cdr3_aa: CASLGGAGQETQYF; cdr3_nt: TGTGCCAGTCTGGGGGGAGCGGGCCAAGAGACCCAGTACTTC
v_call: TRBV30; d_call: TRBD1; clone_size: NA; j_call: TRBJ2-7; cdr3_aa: CACLTGAREQYF; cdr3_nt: TGTGCCTGTTTAACAGGGGCTCGCGAGCAGTACTTC
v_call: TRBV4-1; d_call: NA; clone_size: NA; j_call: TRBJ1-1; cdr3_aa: CASSRGGWDTEAFF; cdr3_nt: TGCGCCAGCAGCCGGGGGGGTTGGGACACTGAAGCTTTCTTT
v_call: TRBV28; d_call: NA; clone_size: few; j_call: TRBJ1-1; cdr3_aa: CASTSVNTEAFF; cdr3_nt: TGTGCCAGCACCTCGGTGAACACTGAAGCTTTCTTT
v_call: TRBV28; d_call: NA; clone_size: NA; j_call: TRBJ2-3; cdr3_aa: CASRLQGGPDTQYF; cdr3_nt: TGTGCCAGCAGACTCCAGGGGGGCCCAGATACGCAGTATTTT
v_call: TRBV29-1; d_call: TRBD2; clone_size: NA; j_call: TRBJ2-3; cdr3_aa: CSVEEGLAGRKDTQYF; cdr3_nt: TGCAGCGTTGAAGAGGGTCTAGCGGGACGTAAGGATACGCAGTATTTT
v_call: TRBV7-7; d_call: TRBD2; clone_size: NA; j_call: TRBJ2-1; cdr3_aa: CASSASGGYYNEQFF; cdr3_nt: TGTGCTAGCAGCGCTAGCGGGGGGTACTACAATGAGCAGTTCTTC
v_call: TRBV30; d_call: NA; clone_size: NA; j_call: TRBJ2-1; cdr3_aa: CAWSYGYNEQFF; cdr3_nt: TGTGCCTGGAGCTACGGTTACAATGAGCAGTTCTTC
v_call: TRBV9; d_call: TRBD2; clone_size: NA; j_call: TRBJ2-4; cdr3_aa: CASSVEALAGGSPHKNIQYF; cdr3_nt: TGTGCCAGCAGCGTAGAAGCGCTAGCGGGAGGGTCCCCGCACAAAAACATTCAGTACTTC
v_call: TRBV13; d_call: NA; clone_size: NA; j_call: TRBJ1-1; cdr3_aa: CASSLGQFSEAFF; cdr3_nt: TGTGCCAGCAGCTTAGGACAGTTCTCTGAAGCTTTCTTT
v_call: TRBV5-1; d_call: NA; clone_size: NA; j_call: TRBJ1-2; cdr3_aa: CASSPGFGGYTF; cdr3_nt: TGCGCCAGCAGCCCGGGGTTCGGTGGCTACACCTTC
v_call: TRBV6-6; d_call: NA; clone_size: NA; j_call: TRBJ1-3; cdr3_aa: CASSYKGAGNTIYF; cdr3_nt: TGTGCCAGCAGTTACAAGGGGGCTGGAAACACCATATATTTT
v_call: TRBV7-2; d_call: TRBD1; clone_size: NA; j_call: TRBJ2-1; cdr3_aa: CASSPRTGGNEQFF; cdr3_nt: TGTGCCAGCAGCCCGAGGACAGGGGGAAATGAGCAGTTCTTC
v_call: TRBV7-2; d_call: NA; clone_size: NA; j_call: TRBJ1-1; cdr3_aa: CASSFTTSFTREAFF; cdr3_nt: TGTGCCAGCAGCTTCACGACTTCGTTTACCCGCGAAGCTTTCTTT
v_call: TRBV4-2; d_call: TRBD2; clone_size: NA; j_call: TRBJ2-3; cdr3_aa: CASSQDRASGGTQYF; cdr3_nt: TGTGCCAGCAGCCAAGACCGGGCTAGCGGGGGCACGCAGTATTTT
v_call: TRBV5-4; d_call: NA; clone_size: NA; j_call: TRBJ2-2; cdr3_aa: CASSLPGSKAGELFF; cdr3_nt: TGTGCCAGCAGCTTGCCCGGGTCTAAGGCCGGGGAGCTGTTTTTT
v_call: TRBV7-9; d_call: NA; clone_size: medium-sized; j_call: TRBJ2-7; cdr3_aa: CASSFGPAGPGGGTYF; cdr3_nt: TGTGCCAGCAGCTTTGGACCGGCGGGCCCGGGCGGGGGCACGTACTTC
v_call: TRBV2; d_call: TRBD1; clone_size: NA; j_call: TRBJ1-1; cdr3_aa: CASSETGADTEAFF; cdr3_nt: TGTGCCAGCAGTGAGACAGGGGCGGACACTGAAGCTTTCTTT
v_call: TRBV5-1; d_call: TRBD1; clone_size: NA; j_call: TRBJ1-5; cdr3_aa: CASSLDGQGRQPQHF; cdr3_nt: TGCGCCAGCAGCTTGGACGGACAGGGCCGACAGCCCCAGCATTTT
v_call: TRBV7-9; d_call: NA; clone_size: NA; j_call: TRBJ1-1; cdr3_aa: CASSSIRTGKNTEAFF; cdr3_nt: TGTGCCAGCAGCTCGATCCGGACGGGGAAGAACACTGAAGCTTTCTTT
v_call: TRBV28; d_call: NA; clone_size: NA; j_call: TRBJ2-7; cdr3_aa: CASSEAGITRSYEQYF; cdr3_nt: TGTGCCAGCAGTGAAGCGGGCATAACCCGTTCCTACGAGCAGTACTTC
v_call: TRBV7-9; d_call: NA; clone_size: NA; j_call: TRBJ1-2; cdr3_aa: CASSLVKGTPLLDTF; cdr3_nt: TGTGCCAGCAGCTTAGTAAAAGGGACTCCCCTCTTGGACACCTTC
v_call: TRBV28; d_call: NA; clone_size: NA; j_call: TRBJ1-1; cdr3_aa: CASSSWGLVNTEAFF; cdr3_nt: TGTGCCAGCAGTTCCTGGGGGCTTGTAAACACTGAAGCTTTCTTT
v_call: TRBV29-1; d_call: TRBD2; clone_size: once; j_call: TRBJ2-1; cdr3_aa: CSVVQRGYNEQFF; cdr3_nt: TGCAGCGTCGTCCAGCGGGGCTACAATGAGCAGTTCTTC
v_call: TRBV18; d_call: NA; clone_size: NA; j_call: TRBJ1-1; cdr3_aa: CASSPLPMNTEAFF; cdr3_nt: TGTGCCAGCTCACCTCTACCCATGAACACTGAAGCTTTCTTT
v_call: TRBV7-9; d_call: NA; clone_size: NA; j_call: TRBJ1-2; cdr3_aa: CASSTSGVTMGNTF; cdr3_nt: TGTGCCAGCAGCACCAGCGGGGTCACTATGGGGAACACCTTC
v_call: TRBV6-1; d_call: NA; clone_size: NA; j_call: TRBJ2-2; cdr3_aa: CASSEEGPRGTGELFF; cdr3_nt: TGTGCCAGCAGTGAAGAAGGCCCCCGGGGCACCGGGGAGCTGTTTTTT
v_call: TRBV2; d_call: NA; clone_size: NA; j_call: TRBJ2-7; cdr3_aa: CASGRESYEQYF; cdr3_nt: TGTGCCAGCGGTAGAGAATCCTACGAGCAGTACTTC
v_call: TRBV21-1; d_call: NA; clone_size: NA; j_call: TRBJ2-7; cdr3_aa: CASSNAGQGGSYEQYF; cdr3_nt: TGTGCCAGCAGCAACGCCGGACAGGGGGGCTCCTACGAGCAGTACTTC
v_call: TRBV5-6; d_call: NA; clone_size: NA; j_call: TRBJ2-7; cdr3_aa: CASSFGRAEGYF; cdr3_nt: TGTGCCAGCAGCTTCGGACGGGCGGAGGGGTACTTC
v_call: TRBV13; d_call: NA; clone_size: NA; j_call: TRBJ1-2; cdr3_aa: CASNGGRLTDGYTF; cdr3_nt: TGTGCCAGCAACGGGGGGAGGTTGACGGATGGCTACACCTTC